Following are 29 T cell receptor beta chains from one sample sequenced in a study of T cell responses to AZD1222 COVID-19 vaccine. Profiled with immunoSEQ multiplex PCR; TCRdb holds only in-frame clones, not every one. The data show approximately 150,000 clones, about nine tenths seen once. Material: peripheral blood, obtained on day 0 of AZD1222 vaccination. These receptor sequences come from an adult in good health.

This clone was picked up one time. The chain joins TRBV5-1 to TRBJ1-4, with 7 bases fitting TRBD1. This CDR3 has 14 residues. V lost 5 bases and J lost 8; bases outside the gene matches: 9. Germline CDR1 and CDR2: SGHRS and YFSETQ. The chain's CDR3 is CASSPDRVDEKLFF. For the CDR3, the DNA is TGCGCCAGCAGTCCTGACAGGGTAGACGAAAAACTGTTTTTT. Filled out from reference TRBV5-1 and TRBJ1-4, the complete variable domain reads KAGVTQTPRYLIKTRGQQVTLSCSPISGHRSVSWYQQTPGQGLQFLFEYFSETQRNKGNFPGRFSGRQFSNSRSEMNVSTLELGDSALYLCASSPDRVDEKLFFGSGTQLSVL.

V usage is TRBV5-1 and J usage is TRBJ2-3, with unresolved D. Trimming removed 0 bases from V and 2 bases from J, with 7 bases in between. Per the germline V gene, CDR1 is SGHRS and CDR2 is YFSETQ. The CDR3 totals 14 residues. CDR3 residues: CASSLGRFTDTQYF. The CDR3 DNA reads as TGCGCCAGCAGCTTGGGACGATTCACAGATACGCAGTATTTT.

The chain joins TRBV5-6 to TRBJ2-3; either TRBD1 or TRBD2 may fit D (5 bases each). The ends were cut back, 0 bases at V and 3 bases at J, with 8 bases in the middle. CDR1 and CDR2 from the germline V gene are SGHDT and YYEEEE. The CDR3 is made up of 14 amino acids. CDR3 nucleotides: TGTGCCAGCAGCTTGGGGTGGGGGACAGATACGCAGTATTTT. Encoded protein: CASSLGWGTDTQYF.

V usage is TRBV3-1 (or the pseudogene TRBV3-2) and J usage is TRBJ2-7; 8 bases are a match to TRBD2. The ends lost 6 bases at V and 2 bases at J; junction bases unmatched: 6. Per the germline V gene, CDR1 is LGHDT and CDR2 is YNNKEL (reference sequence). There are 14 residues in the CDR3. CDR3 nucleotide sequence: TGTGCCAGCAGTAAACGGGGGGGAACCTACGAGCAGTACTTC. It yields the protein CASSKRGGTYEQYF.

The rearrangement uses TRBV5-6 and TRBJ1-1; no firm D call. Per germline, CDR1 SGHDT and CDR2 YYEEEE. V dropped 0 bases and J dropped 7 bases, with 10 bases sitting between them. The CDR3 loop spans 13 amino acids. CDR3 sequence: CASSLGRRLEAFF. The CDR3 coding sequence is TGTGCCAGCAGCTTGGGTCGCCGTCTTGAAGCTTTCTTT.

V gene TRBV18 combines with J gene TRBJ2-1, with 8 bases that match TRBD1. V was clipped by 0 bases and J by 5 bases; unmatched bases: 0. Germline CDR1 KGHSH, CDR2 LQKENI. This CDR3 spans 14 amino acids. The CDR3 bases are TGTGCCAGCTCACCACCGACAGGGGACAATGAGCAGTTCTTC. Its protein is CASSPPTGDNEQFF.

V and J are TRBV7-3 and TRBJ2-3, with TRBD2 matching over 7 bases. The CDR3 has 14 residues. With V trimmed by 5 bases and J by 2 bases, 4 bases remained unmatched. In germline, CDR1 is SGHTA, CDR2 FQGTGA. CDR3 DNA sequence: TGTGCCAGCAGCAGAGGGACTACCACAGATACGCAGTATTTT. Protein: CASSRGTTTDTQYF.

The chain is built from TRBV12-5 and TRBJ1-3; a possible D gene is TRBD1 (5 bases). The length of the CDR3 is 12 residues. CDR1 LGHNT and CDR2 FRNRAP come from the germline V gene. V was trimmed by 5 bases and J by 4 bases, leaving 6 bases between them. CDR3 DNA sequence: TGTGCTAGTGGTCCAGGGGGAAACACCATATATTTT. Its protein product is CASGPGGNTIYF.

This clone appeared a single time. This rearrangement joins TRBV6-2 or TRBV6-3 to TRBJ2-5, with D possibly TRBD2 on 7 matching bases. V lost 0 bases to trimming and J lost 5 bases, with 16 bases between them. The length of the CDR3 is 16 residues. Germline V gives CDR1 MNHEY, CDR2 SVGEGT. Here the CDR3 reads CASSYSPGGDFETQYF. The CDR3 region has the DNA TGTGCCAGCAGTTACTCCCCGGGGGGCGATTTCGAGACCCAGTACTTC.

The gene calls are TRBV2 and TRBJ1-5; weak D call: TRBD1 (6 bases). Trimming cost V 5 bases and J 0 bases, with 11 bases left between them. CDR3 size: 15 residues. Germline CDR1 is SNHLY and CDR2 is FYNNEI. CDR3 nucleotides: TGTGCCAGCAGTAAACAGGGTCTTAGCAATCAGCCCCAGCATTTT. Protein: CASSKQGLSNQPQHF.

The genes are TRBV12-3 or TRBV12-4 and TRBJ1-1; weak D call: TRBD1 (6 bases). V lost 4 bases to trimming and J lost 3 bases, with 9 bases between them. The CDR3 has 13 residues. CDR3 sequence: CASSSGQYTEAFF. The CDR3 DNA follows: TGTGCCAGCAGTTCCGGACAGTACACTGAAGCTTTCTTT.

This clone was seen a single time. The CDR3 loop reads CASSALTGYSNQPQHF. The CDR3 DNA sequence: TGTGCCAGCAGTGCCTTGACAGGTTATAGCAATCAGCCCCAGCATTTT. The chain is built from TRBV6-1 and TRBJ1-5; TRBD1 is a possible D gene (6 bases). The CDR3 spans 16 residues. CDR1 is MNHNS, CDR2 SASEGT, per germline. Trimming stripped 4 bases from V and 0 bases from J, with 13 bases between.

This chain connects TRBV19 to TRBJ2-5; tentatively, D is TRBD2 (6 bases). The CDR3 has 13 residues. Per germline, CDR1 LNHDA and CDR2 SQIVND (reference sequence). V lost 0 bases and J 5 bases, leaving 7 bases between the germline ends. CDR3 DNA: TGTGCCAGTAGTATAGATGGAGGGGAGACCCAGTACTTC. Amino acid sequence: CASSIDGGETQYF.

In this sample, this clone turned up a few times. V usage is TRBV5-1 and J usage is TRBJ1-1, with 8 bases matching TRBD1. Germline values: CDR1 SGHRS, CDR2 YFSETQ. Losses at the gene ends were 3 bases for V and 1 base for J; bases not matched to a gene: 5. The CDR3 extends over 15 amino acids. The CDR3 is CASSWTGRTNTEAFF. CDR3 nucleotide sequence: TGCGCCAGCAGCTGGACAGGGAGGACGAACACTGAAGCTTTCTTT.

The chain joins TRBV5-8 to TRBJ1-2; 7 positions agree with TRBD1. CDR1 is SGHTS, CDR2 YDEGEE, per germline. Germline trimming cut 4 bases from V and 6 bases from J; bases unmatched to any gene: 9. The CDR3 has 14 residues. The CDR3 sequence is CASSHPDRSHGYTF. The CDR3 DNA reads TGTGCCAGCAGCCATCCGGACAGGTCCCATGGCTACACCTTC.

V usage is TRBV11-2 and J usage is TRBJ2-7; perhaps D is TRBD1 or TRBD2 (6 bases each). The V end lost 7 bases, the J end lost 7 bases, and 20 bases lay between the germline ends. CDR1 and CDR2 from the germline V gene are SGHAT and FQNNGV. The CDR3 runs to 14 residues. The CDR3 loop is CASTSAWGAGEQYF. CDR3 bases: TGTGCCAGCACCTCTGCTTGGGGGGCGGGGGAGCAGTACTTC.

This chain links TRBV5-1 with TRBJ2-2, with D possibly being TRBD2 (6 bases). V was shortened by 0 bases and J by 1 base, with 7 bases between the two germline ends. CDR3 length: 15 residues. Germline values: CDR1 SGHRS, CDR2 YFSETQ. The CDR3 sequence: CASSLAGVNTGELFF. CDR3 DNA: TGCGCCAGCAGCTTGGCGGGGGTGAACACCGGGGAGCTGTTTTTT.

The rearrangement joins TRBV6-5 to TRBJ2-1, with TRBD2 matching over 10 bases. Per germline, CDR1 MNHEY and CDR2 SVGAGI. This CDR3 contains 15 residues. Unmatched junction bases numbered 6, after V lost 4 bases and J lost 6 bases. This CDR3 reads CASSLAGGTSNEQFF. The CDR3 DNA reads TGTGCCAGCAGTTTAGCGGGGGGCACTAGCAATGAGCAGTTCTTC.

This chain connects TRBV6-5 to TRBJ1-6; D uncertain. This CDR3 is 15 amino acids long. The germline V and J ends were trimmed by 3 bases and 7 bases, with 13 bases remaining between them. Germline CDR1 and CDR2: MNHEY and SVGAGI. The CDR3 protein is CASSYLEGPNSPLHF. In DNA, the CDR3 is TGTGCCAGCAGTTATCTGGAAGGTCCGAATTCACCCCTCCACTTT.

The chain recombines TRBV27 with TRBJ2-7; 11 bases are a match to TRBD2. The CDR3 runs to 16 residues. V was clipped by 3 bases and J by 2 bases; unmatched bases: 6. The germline gives CDR1 MNHEY, CDR2 SMNVEV (reference sequence). For the CDR3, the DNA is TGTGCCAGCAGTTTCGTGCTAGCGGGGGGCCCCTACGAGCAGTACTTC. As protein: CASSFVLAGGPYEQYF.

This clone was detected only once. The rearrangement uses TRBV4-1 and TRBJ2-1; a possible D gene is TRBD1 (5 bases). This CDR3 region has 16 residues. The V gene lost 1 base and the J gene lost 1 base, with 11 bases spanning the gap. Per germline, CDR1 MGHRA and CDR2 YSYEKL. CDR3 sequence: CASSQVVQGSYNEQFF. CDR3 DNA: TGCGCCAGCAGCCAAGTTGTCCAGGGTTCCTACAATGAGCAGTTCTTC.

The V call is TRBV21-1, the J call TRBJ1-2. TRBV21-1 corresponds to a pseudogene. The CDR3 spans 15 residues. The CDR3: CASTKGRGGTYGYTF. In nucleotides, the CDR3 is TGTGCCAGCACCAAAGGACGAGGGGGGACCTATGGCTACACCTTC.

This sequence joins TRBV18 and TRBJ2-5; D remains ambiguous. Germline V gives CDR1 KGHSH, CDR2 LQKENI. The CDR3 is 12 residues long. The V end lost 6 bases, the J end lost 5 bases, and 10 bases lay between the germline ends. CDR3 nucleotide sequence: TGTGCCAGCTCCCCGGACGTTGAGACCCAGTACTTC. Translation gives CASSPDVETQYF.

This clone came up once. The CDR3 DNA reads as TGTGCCAGCTCACTGGGCACAGGGCGGGCTTTCTTT. This translates into CASSLGTGRAFF. The V gene is TRBV18, the J gene TRBJ1-1; a possible D gene is TRBD1 (6 bases). The V gene lost 4 bases and the J gene lost 11 bases, with 14 bases spanning the gap. The germline V gene has CDR1 KGHSH and CDR2 LQKENI. CDR3 size: 12 residues.

The chain uses TRBV28 and TRBJ2-1; TRBD1 agrees at 9 bases. Germline values: CDR1 MDHEN, CDR2 SYDVKM. This CDR3 contains 15 residues. Unmatched junction bases numbered 6, after V lost 6 bases and J lost 3 bases. CDR3 sequence: CASRPDRGGYNEQFF. The CDR3 DNA follows: TGTGCCAGCAGGCCGGACAGGGGCGGCTACAATGAGCAGTTCTTC.

This clone appeared once. This sequence joins TRBV25-1 and TRBJ1-2; D is perhaps TRBD1 (5 bases). Germline CDR1 reads MGHDK; CDR2 reads SYGVNS. This CDR3 contains 13 residues. Trimming removed 3 bases from V and 7 bases from J, with 12 bases in between. DNA of the CDR3: TGTGCCAGCAGTGACCGGGACTTTCCTGGCTACACCTTC. This codes for CASSDRDFPGYTF.

The chain links TRBV7-9 to TRBJ2-2, with 12 positions matching TRBD2. The CDR3 covers 19 residues. V trimming: 5 bases; J trimming: 5 bases; junction bases outside the gene matches: 15. Germline V gene data show CDR1 as SEHNR and CDR2 as FQNEAQ (reference sequence). CDR3 sequence reads: CASSPRLAGETGRTGELFF. DNA for the CDR3: TGTGCCAGCAGCCCTAGACTAGCGGGGGAGACCGGTCGGACCGGGGAGCTGTTTTTT.

This clone was seen a single time. The identical CDR3 is also encoded by other nucleotide sequences in the sample. The J gene is TRBJ2-7, the V gene TRBV5-4; D ambiguous. The CDR3 contains 11 residues. The V end was cut by 2 bases, the J end by 3 bases, with 3 bases between. Germline V gives CDR1 SGHNT, CDR2 YYREEE (reference sequence). Here the CDR3 reads CASSLGYEQYF. CDR3 nucleotides: TGTGCCAGCAGCTTAGGCTACGAGCAGTACTTC.

In this sample, this clone is medium-sized (0.01 to 0.1%). CDR3 in amino acids: CASSQATGGYSPLHF. The CDR3 DNA reads TGTGCCAGCAGCCAAGCTACAGGTGGATATTCACCCCTCCACTTT. The chain is built from TRBV14 and TRBJ1-6, with TRBD1 as a possible D gene (5 bases). The V and J ends lost 1 base and 8 bases respectively, with 12 bases between them. CDR3 length: 15 amino acids. CDR1 SGHDN and CDR2 FVKESK come from the germline V gene.